This TCR beta chain was sequenced in a study of control samples from healthy donors and cancer patients. The length of the CDR3 is 15 residues. V was clipped by 2 bases and J by 6 bases; unmatched bases: 6. From germline, CDR1 is MGHRA and CDR2 YSYEKL. TCRdb keeps only in-frame clones here, not all; method: immunoSEQ multiplex PCR. The data contain more than 95,000 clones, approximately 92% of them singletons. The chain uses TRBV4-1 and TRBJ1-2; 10 bases align to TRBD1. The sample consisted of PBMCs. The TCR sequence derives from a woman aged 50 to 60 with colorectal cancer. The CDR3: CASSQRFGTGDGYTF. The CDR3 DNA sequence: TGCGCCAGCAGCCAAAGGTTTGGGACAGGGGATGGCTACACCTTC.